This T cell receptor (beta chain) was identified in a study of identical twins (dated by TCRdb to the mid-2010s). Notes on the research overall: TCR alpha and beta repertoires from monozygotic twins, unrelated adults of various ages and cord blood were deep-sequenced to test whether fetal clonotypes persist. Replicate twin experiments were performed at different times using different library preparation protocols to rule out contamination.

For this clonotype: Its antigen is currently not known. No base quality information exists; no much larger clone differs at one position.

Every donor was a healthy Caucasian. Three pairs of female monozygotic twins, all aged roughly 18 to 29 years, were included in the twin cohort. The RNA used for TCR libraries was isolated from peripheral blood mononuclear cells. Library method: 5' RACE. Instrument used: Illumina HiSeq 2000. Template switching added a universal primer binding site, and the final cDNA carried a unique molecular identifier that allowed TCR cDNA molecules to be counted accurately. First-strand cDNA for TCR alpha and beta chains was synthesized from specific primers in the conserved constant-segment region. To control for contamination, each cDNA library was double barcoded with a SMART-Mk sample barcode plus Illumina barcodes. TruSeq adapter sequences and Illumina sample barcodes were added in two successive PCR steps. The Illumina HiSeq platform was used with custom primers to sequence TCR alpha and beta cDNA libraries. In the paper's pipeline: MiGEC processed the raw reads to extract unique molecular identifiers, while MiXCR was used to determine the CDR3 positions. For each individual, recombination models were inferred using an EM algorithm with the repgenHMM and IGoR tools. Shared clonotypes were analyzed with the tcR package in R, and sharing was normalized by the product of cloneset sizes. To study raw recombination without the effects of thymic and clonal selection, out-of-frame nonproductive sequences were analyzed. The public reads were reanalyzed by TCRdb: fastp trimming at Q25, MiXCR alignment, in-frame beta chains only. One record per CDR3 amino acid sequence lists the most common genes and DNA. The V and J calls and clone size come from TCRdb's table, not from the authors' own analysis. Counted in this sample were fewer than 650,000 distinct CDR3 sequences; roughly 6.6% of them appeared once. Together, the top ten hold around 1.6% of the sample.

The germline V gene encodes CDR1 LNHNV and CDR2 YYDKDF (reference sequence). Including the terminal cysteine and phenylalanine, the CDR3 comprises 12 residues. The only DNA kept is the CDR3, 36 bases in frame from the first base. V is cut by 8 bases and J by 2 bases, and the space between the germline ends is 9 bases. Study-wide conclusions, independent of this receptor: Conclusions relied on cross-sectional statistical analysis, since the same donors could not be followed over many years. Fewer insertions were carried by abundant cord blood beta clonotypes, a similar but weaker trend appeared in young adult naive repertoires, and no such trend appeared in memory repertoires. Out-of-frame TCR alpha sequences shared between twins showed an excess of low generation-probability sequences compared with coincidental sharing between unrelated individuals. Excess twin sharing in beta out-of-frame sequences was weaker because fewer shared sequences lowered the signal-to-noise ratio. In monozygotic twins, out-of-frame TCR alpha sharing was systematically underestimated by recombination models, although the models agreed with sharing between unrelated individuals. Zero-insertion analyses could be partly confounded by invariant T cells such as MAIT and iNKT, although diverse VJ usage argued against such confounding for most clonotypes.

This sample was shared with a second study, whose subject was yellow fever vaccine responses in identical twins. The second study also describes: According to the authors, in identical twins the way T cells responded to vaccination appeared partly convergent and partly personalized. The study precisely tracked vaccine-responding T cell clones in identical twins.

This TCR derives from a woman aged 18-29 years in good health. The V and J segments used are TRBV15 and TRBJ2-5, with the D call tentatively TRBD1 or TRBD2, each fitting 5 bases. Input material: PBMCs. The CDR3 reads CATQGRQETQYF. The DNA sequence follows: TGTGCCACCCAGGGACGGCAAGAGACCCAGTACTTC.